This TCR beta chain comes out of a study of memory CD4+ T cells and cytomegalovirus serostatus. Study summary: Healthy Belgian adult donors included about 10 CMV-positive and 24 CMV-negative people.

The sort gate was single viable CD3+CD4+CD8-CD45RO+ cells for memory CD4+ T cells. Donors' CMV status reflects serum IgG against pp150, pp28, p38, p52. Study observations and caveats: Of 150 to 200 reported CMV TCRbeta sequences, around 63 were found in memory CD4+ repertoires.

The CDR3 runs 15 residues. V gave up 3 bases and J gave up 6 bases, with 19 bases separating them. Germline lookup yields CDR1 SGHDT and CDR2 YYEEEE. The data were produced by immunoSEQ multiplex PCR, yet TCRdb's version contains in-frame clones alone and is incomplete. The table shows about 50,000 clones, with around 82% occurring only once. In regard to this clone: What it binds is unknown.

The chain has TRBV5-6 and TRBJ2-7, with D possibly TRBD2 on 6 matching bases. This receptor was identified in an adult in good health and CMV-seronegative. Input material: memory CD4+ T cells from blood. CDR3 coding DNA: TGTGCCAGCAGCTCGCTGCGGGGACTTTTAGGCGAGCAGTACTTC. The encoded protein is CASSSLRGLLGEQYF.